A selection of T cell receptor beta chains follows, all from one sample in a study of beta chain features in type 1 diabetes. Sequenced by immunoSEQ multiplex PCR; TCRdb stores in-frame clones only, minus some. Here the sample spans 400,000 to 600,000 clones, 30% being singletons. The sequenced material came from naive CD4+ T cells from blood. The receptors come from a man between 18 and 29 years old in good health. Both conserved end residues are part of each CDR3. A D gene is named only where the DNA matches it firmly. Clone size is stated in some rows and not others, as once, few, many or a class when expanded.

J gene: TRBJ1-2; V gene: TRBV6-5; D gene: NA; clone size: NA; CDR3 protein: CASRRTASTYGYTF; CDR3 DNA: TGTGCCAGCAGGCGGACAGCCTCGACCTATGGCTACACCTTC
J gene: TRBJ1-1; V gene: TRBV6-1; D gene: NA; clone size: NA; CDR3 protein: CASRRNTEAFF; CDR3 DNA: TGTGCCAGCAGGAGGAACACTGAAGCTTTCTTT
J gene: TRBJ2-7; V gene: TRBV5-1; D gene: NA; clone size: once; CDR3 protein: CASSLGGYEQYF; CDR3 DNA: TGCGCCAGCAGCTTAGGGGGTTACGAGCAGTACTTC
J gene: TRBJ2-3; V gene: TRBV28; D gene: NA; clone size: NA; CDR3 protein: CASRGAGRPDTQYF; CDR3 DNA: TGTGCCAGCAGGGGGGCAGGTCGGCCAGATACGCAGTATTTT
J gene: TRBJ2-7; V gene: TRBV1; D gene: NA; clone size: few; CDR3 protein: CTSSQARRLVYEQYF; CDR3 DNA: TGCACCAGCAGCCAAGCAAGGCGGCTAGTGTACGAGCAGTACTTC
J gene: TRBJ2-1; V gene: TRBV7-2; D gene: TRBD2; clone size: NA; CDR3 protein: CASSPLAGDWDEQFF; CDR3 DNA: TGTGCCAGCAGCCCCCTAGCGGGAGATTGGGATGAGCAGTTCTTC
J gene: TRBJ2-2; V gene: TRBV28; D gene: TRBD1; clone size: NA; CDR3 protein: CASDRGTGELFF; CDR3 DNA: TGTGCCAGCGACAGGGGGACCGGGGAGCTGTTTTTT
J gene: TRBJ2-7; V gene: TRBV19; D gene: TRBD2; clone size: NA; CDR3 protein: CASSWLAGNSYEQYF; CDR3 DNA: TGTGCCAGTAGTTGGCTAGCGGGGAACTCCTACGAGCAGTACTTC
J gene: TRBJ2-7; V gene: TRBV30; D gene: TRBD2; clone size: NA; CDR3 protein: CAWRLAGPSYEQYF; CDR3 DNA: TGTGCCTGGAGATTAGCGGGGCCCTCCTACGAGCAGTACTTC
J gene: TRBJ2-3; V gene: TRBV18; D gene: TRBD2; clone size: NA; CDR3 protein: CASSPRGLRTDTQYF; CDR3 DNA: TGTGCCAGCTCGCCCCGGGGACTAAGAACAGATACGCAGTATTTT
J gene: TRBJ2-7; V gene: TRBV30; D gene: NA; clone size: NA; CDR3 protein: CAWSGGFNEQYF; CDR3 DNA: TGTGCCTGGTCGGGGGGCTTCAACGAGCAGTACTTC
J gene: TRBJ2-5; V gene: TRBV5-1; D gene: TRBD1; clone size: few; CDR3 protein: CASSLGTGVLQETQYF; CDR3 DNA: TGCGCCAGCAGCTTGGGCACAGGGGTTCTGCAAGAGACCCAGTACTTC
J gene: TRBJ2-3; V gene: TRBV4-3; D gene: NA; clone size: NA; CDR3 protein: CASSQGGSEDTQYF; CDR3 DNA: TGCGCCAGCAGCCAGGGGGGCTCTGAAGATACGCAGTATTTT
J gene: TRBJ1-2; V gene: TRBV10-3; D gene: TRBD1; clone size: NA; CDR3 protein: CAISESPGTANYGYTF; CDR3 DNA: TGTGCCATCAGTGAGTCGCCGGGGACAGCGAACTATGGCTACACCTTC
J gene: TRBJ2-2; V gene: TRBV4-2; D gene: TRBD2; clone size: once; CDR3 protein: CASSQDVVAGELGELFF; CDR3 DNA: TGTGCCAGCAGCCAAGATGTGGTAGCGGGAGAGCTCGGGGAGCTGTTTTTT
J gene: TRBJ2-7; V gene: TRBV6-6; D gene: TRBD1; clone size: NA; CDR3 protein: CASSYLDRESYEQYF; CDR3 DNA: TGTGCCAGCAGTTACCTGGACAGGGAGAGTTACGAGCAGTACTTC
J gene: TRBJ2-1; V gene: TRBV7-9; D gene: NA; clone size: NA; CDR3 protein: CASSLSYNEQFF; CDR3 DNA: TGTGCCAGCAGCTTATCGTACAATGAGCAGTTCTTC
J gene: TRBJ2-4; V gene: TRBV23-1; D gene: NA; clone size: NA; CDR3 protein: CASSHSDRKAKNIQYF; CDR3 DNA: TGCGCCAGCAGTCATTCGGACAGAAAAGCCAAAAACATTCAGTACTTC
J gene: TRBJ2-7; V gene: TRBV7-9; D gene: TRBD2; clone size: few; CDR3 protein: CASSSPGLAYEQYF; CDR3 DNA: TGTGCCAGCAGCTCACCGGGACTAGCGTACGAGCAGTACTTC
J gene: TRBJ2-3; V gene: TRBV9; D gene: NA; clone size: few; CDR3 protein: CASSVSGSTDTQYF; CDR3 DNA: TGTGCCAGCAGCGTTTCAGGAAGCACAGATACGCAGTATTTT
J gene: TRBJ1-1; V gene: TRBV30; D gene: NA; clone size: NA; CDR3 protein: CAWETGANTEAFF; CDR3 DNA: TGTGCCTGGGAGACAGGAGCGAACACTGAAGCTTTCTTT
J gene: TRBJ2-6; V gene: TRBV7-9; D gene: TRBD2; clone size: few; CDR3 protein: CASSPQSSGGPFVLTF; CDR3 DNA: TGTGCCAGCAGCCCCCAGTCTAGCGGGGGGCCTTTTGTCCTGACTTTC
J gene: TRBJ1-2; V gene: TRBV29-1; D gene: NA; clone size: NA; CDR3 protein: CSVEGYRDAYGYTF; CDR3 DNA: TGCAGCGTGGAGGGATACAGGGACGCCTATGGCTACACCTTC
J gene: TRBJ2-1; V gene: TRBV29-1; D gene: TRBD2; clone size: NA; CDR3 protein: CSVVLGGRALNEQFF; CDR3 DNA: TGCAGCGTTGTACTGGGCGGGAGGGCCTTAAATGAGCAGTTCTTC
J gene: TRBJ1-1; V gene: TRBV18; D gene: NA; clone size: NA; CDR3 protein: CASSPQGPIAEAFF; CDR3 DNA: TGTGCCAGCTCACCCCAGGGGCCGATCGCTGAAGCTTTCTTT
J gene: TRBJ2-3; V gene: TRBV7-8; D gene: TRBD2; clone size: few; CDR3 protein: CASSVGLDWRTDTQYF; CDR3 DNA: TGTGCCAGCAGCGTTGGACTAGATTGGCGCACAGATACGCAGTATTTT
J gene: TRBJ2-7; V gene: TRBV7-2; D gene: TRBD2; clone size: NA; CDR3 protein: CASSPNSGSPREQYF; CDR3 DNA: TGTGCCAGCAGCCCCAATAGCGGGAGTCCCAGGGAGCAGTACTTC
J gene: TRBJ2-2; V gene: TRBV18; D gene: TRBD2; clone size: NA; CDR3 protein: CASSPAGLAGGVTGELFF; CDR3 DNA: TGTGCCAGCTCACCGGCGGGACTAGCGGGAGGCGTCACCGGGGAGCTGTTTTTT
J gene: TRBJ2-5; V gene: TRBV29-1; D gene: NA; clone size: NA; CDR3 protein: CSVESGGETQYF; CDR3 DNA: TGCAGCGTTGAGTCCGGGGGTGAGACCCAGTACTTC